Described below is a single T cell receptor (beta chain) sequence and its context. Its specificity is not known. Orbital computed tomography and thyroid ultrasound, together with serum TRAb and thyroxine and clinical symptoms, were used for diagnoses. With V trimmed by 4 bases and J by 7 bases, 9 bases remained unmatched. CDR1 is SGHTA, CDR2 FQGTGA, per germline. The CDR3 extends over 15 amino acids. These data come from a study of T cells in Graves' hyperthyroidism and ophthalmopathy. Study-wide results and limits: Researchers report that a 13 V-J model separated ophthalmopathy from stable hyperthyroidism. The model identified upcoming ophthalmopathy a median about 6.5 months ahead of onset. Most thyroid clonotypes expanded above 0.001 appeared in blood too.

The TCR beta CDR3 regions underwent amplification using RNA transcripts as the source. HTBI primers were used for first-round RT-PCR of the TCR CDR3. TCRdb passed the multiplex PCR reads through MiXCR, listing each CDR3 protein once. In the table there are hundreds of thousands of distinct CDR3 sequences, roughly 45% of which are singletons. The chain is built from TRBV7-3 and TRBJ2-7; 11 nucleotides align to TRBD2. The clonotype comes from an adult man with Graves' disease, either hyperthyroidism or ophthalmopathy (not recorded which). The sample taken for sequencing was peripheral blood or thyroid tissue (not recorded which). The CDR3 spells CASSWRLAGHNEQYF. The DNA for the CDR3 is TGTGCCAGCAGCTGGAGACTAGCGGGGCACAATGAGCAGTACTTC.